This TCR beta chain was recorded in a study of cytomegalovirus exposure and HLA in healthy donors. The PCR contained 60 Vbeta and 13 Jbeta primers. Only in-frame clones appear in the TCRdb table, and some are missing; sequencing was by immunoSEQ multiplex PCR. The sample yields some 170,000 clones, roughly a tenth seen once. Whole-study findings and limits: Among immune exposure information, only CMV serostatus was available. Sequencing probably produced one cluster of sequence variants that were highly shared. The listing of 150 to 200 TCR beta chains classed them as cytomegalovirus-associated. Certain indistinguishable V segments, among them TRBV6-2 and TRBV6-3, were excluded.

The CDR3 consists of 11 residues. Unmatched junction bases numbered 7, after V lost 4 bases and J lost 12 bases. Per the germline V gene, CDR1 is GTSNPN and CDR2 is SVGIG (reference sequence). This clone came up a few times. As yet, its antigen is unknown. Sequenced sample: PBMCs. The gene calls are TRBV30 and TRBJ1-1; 8 bases are shared with TRBD1. The clonotype was recovered from a woman aged 25 to 39 in good health and CMV-seropositive. CDR3 region: CAWNDRGGPFF. CDR3 DNA: TGTGCCTGGAATGACAGGGGTGGACCTTTCTTT.